A single sample gave rise to the 30 T cell receptor beta chains below, sequenced in a study of blood T cell repertoires in COVID-19. Clones were read by immunoSEQ multiplex PCR, and TCRdb kept only the in-frame ones, dropping some. The data show about 130,000 clones, approximately 83% seen once. The sequenced sample was peripheral blood. The source is a man older than 75 with active or convalescent COVID-19.

The rearrangement uses TRBV5-1 and TRBJ2-5, with 8 bases aligning to TRBD2. Germline V gene data show CDR1 as SGHRS and CDR2 as YFSETQ. Trimming cost V 4 bases and J 1 base; bases outside gene matches: 12. This CDR3 is built from 17 residues. The CDR3 here is CASSGTVGGGTQETQYF. CDR3 DNA: TGCGCCAGCAGCGGAACCGTAGGCGGGGGGACCCAAGAGACCCAGTACTTC.

The V and J genes are TRBV4-1 and TRBJ2-2, with 16 bases matching TRBD2. CDR1 MGHRA and CDR2 YSYEKL come from the germline V gene. After removal of 5 bases from V and 5 bases from J, the junction contained 11 bases not matched to a gene. This CDR3 spans 19 amino acids. CDR3 protein: CASSSGTSGGAGPTGELFF. In DNA, the CDR3 is TGCGCCAGCAGCTCGGGGACTAGCGGGGGGGCCGGCCCAACCGGGGAGCTGTTTTTT.

This chain links TRBV29-1 with TRBJ1-1, with D perhaps matching TRBD1 (6 bases). Between the trimmed V and J ends, which lost 6 bases and 11 bases, there was a span of 22 bases. The germline CDR1 and CDR2 sequences are SQVTM and ANQGSEA. The CDR3 is made up of 13 amino acids. The CDR3 reads CSVTPGVQWDAFF. CDR3 nucleotides: TGCAGCGTGACCCCAGGGGTCCAATGGGACGCTTTCTTT.

The chain combines TRBV10-3 with TRBJ2-3; D is ambiguous. This CDR3 comprises 17 residues. The V end was cut by 10 bases, the J end by 5 bases, with 28 bases between. CDR1 is ENHRY, CDR2 SYGVKD, per germline. CDR3 DNA: TGTGCCACCCAGACCACGACCGGGTCACCCACACAAGATACGCAGTATTTT. Encoded protein: CATQTTTGSPTQDTQYF.

This clone was detected only a few times. The genes are TRBV5-1 and TRBJ2-2; D is ambiguous. The CDR3 has 14 residues. The V and J ends lost 2 bases and 6 bases respectively, with 11 bases between them. Looked up from germline, CDR1 is SGHRS and CDR2 is YFSETQ. DNA for the CDR3: TGCGCCAGCAGCTTTGGCACAGAGTCCGGGGAGCTGTTTTTT. Translated: CASSFGTESGELFF.

The chain is built from TRBV3-1 (or the pseudogene TRBV3-2) and TRBJ1-1; the match to TRBD1 covers 9 bases. The CDR3 runs 14 residues. CDR1 and CDR2 (germline): LGHDT, YNNKEL (reference sequence). With 1 base clipped from V and 3 bases from J, the junction kept 0 bases outside the gene matches. CDR3 coding DNA: TGTGCCAGCAGCCAAGGACAGGGGGACACTGAAGCTTTCTTT. It specifies CASSQGQGDTEAFF.

The chain couples TRBV7-2 to TRBJ2-7, with D perhaps matching TRBD2 (5 bases). In germline, CDR1 is SGHTA, CDR2 FQGNSA. Trimming took off 1 base at V and 10 bases at J, with 17 bases between the two ends. CDR3 length equals 14 residues. CDR3 region: CASSLVARSGLQYF. The CDR3 DNA sequence: TGTGCCAGCAGCTTAGTCGCGCGAAGCGGACTTCAGTACTTC.

The count of this clone is one. The chain couples TRBV19 to TRBJ1-5, with D possibly matching TRBD1 (6 bases). V was clipped by 5 bases and J by 1 base, with 12 bases between them. The CDR3 spans 15 residues. CDR1 is LNHDA, CDR2 SQIVND, per germline (reference sequence). CDR3 in amino acids: CASSDNQGSNQPQHF. CDR3 in DNA: TGTGCCAGTAGTGACAACCAGGGGAGCAATCAGCCCCAGCATTTT.

The chain couples TRBV28 to TRBJ1-4, with TRBD1 as a possible D gene (6 bases). The germline V and J ends were trimmed by 8 bases and 5 bases, with 21 bases remaining between them. Germline CDR1 is MDHEN and CDR2 is SYDVKM. This CDR3 region has 16 residues. The CDR3 sequence is CASSGSLGGHNEKLFF. Here the CDR3 DNA reads TGTGCCAGCTCGGGGTCCCTCGGGGGGCACAATGAAAAACTGTTTTTT.

J is TRBJ2-2 and V is TRBV2, with TRBD2 as a possible D gene (6 bases). The V and J ends lost 6 bases and 4 bases respectively, with 18 bases between them. The CDR3 has 16 residues. The V gene's germline CDR1 is SNHLY and CDR2 FYNNEI. The chain's CDR3 is CASRAWTTPITGELFF. The CDR3 nucleotides are TGTGCCAGCAGGGCGTGGACTACACCCATCACCGGGGAGCTGTTTTTT.

This clone has only one observation. The rearrangement joins TRBV5-4 to TRBJ2-5; D possibly corresponds to TRBD2 (5 bases). The V gene's germline CDR1 is SGHNT and CDR2 YYREEE (reference sequence). The CDR3 runs 15 residues. V was clipped by 4 bases and J by 7 bases, with 20 bases between them. The DNA for the CDR3 is TGTGCCAGCAGCCCGCAGGACTCCCAAAGGGTGACCCAGTACTTC. Encoded protein: CASSPQDSQRVTQYF. The full variable domain, in which reference TRBV5-4 and TRBJ2-5 provide the parts outside the CDR3, is ETGVTQSPTHLIKTRGQQVTLRCSSQSGHNTVSWYQQALGQGPQFIFQYYREEENGRGNFPPRFSGLQFPNYSSELNVNALELDDSALYLCASSPQDSQRVTQYFGPGTRLLVL.

The chain uses TRBV15 and TRBJ1-2; D gene unclear. Germline-derived CDR1 and CDR2 are LNHNV and YYDKDF (reference sequence). Trimming pared 0 bases from V and 4 bases from J, leaving 3 bases between. The CDR3 covers 12 residues. CDR3 in amino acids: CATSRDSYGYTF. In DNA, the CDR3 is TGTGCCACCAGCAGAGATAGCTATGGCTACACCTTC.

This clone was seen a single time. The genes are TRBV19 and TRBJ1-1; TRBD1 agrees at 7 bases. The V segment lost 3 bases and the J segment 7 bases; nucleotides outside the gene matches: 2. Germline V CDR1 and CDR2: LNHDA, SQIVND (reference sequence). The CDR3 runs to 12 residues. CDR3 nucleotides: TGTGCCAGTAGTATGCGACAGGGTGAAGCTTTCTTT. Its protein is CASSMRQGEAFF.

The chain uses TRBV11-2 and TRBJ2-1, with TRBD2 matching 8 bases. CDR1 is SGHAT and CDR2 is FQNNGV in the germline V gene. This CDR3 spans 19 amino acids. The trim removed 1 base at V and 0 bases at J, leaving 11 bases unmatched. CDR3 loop: CASSLGRKVAGSSYNEQFF. CDR3 bases: TGTGCCAGCAGCTTAGGCAGGAAAGTAGCGGGGTCCTCCTACAATGAGCAGTTCTTC.

The chain recombines TRBV10-3 with TRBJ2-5, with D unclear. Germline V gives CDR1 ENHRY, CDR2 SYGVKD. The CDR3 runs 13 residues. V lost 4 bases, J lost 2 bases, and 8 bases lay in between. CDR3 in DNA: TGTGCCATCAGTGCTAGTCCGCAAGAGACCCAGTACTTC. Translation gives CAISASPQETQYF.

This clone is a singleton in its sample. The chain uses TRBV30 and TRBJ1-5; D possibly corresponds to TRBD1 (6 bases). V lost 2 bases to trimming and J lost 7 bases, with 15 bases between them. Per the germline V gene, CDR1 is GTSNPN and CDR2 is SVGIG (reference sequence). The CDR3 is 14 amino acids. CDR3 nucleotides: TGTGCCTGGAGTACTTCAGGGGTTCGACAGCCCCAGCATTTT. As protein: CAWSTSGVRQPQHF.

CDR3 residues: CSVRKAGIGATIYF. The CDR3 nucleotides are TGCAGCGTCCGAAAGGCGGGGATCGGGGCCACCATATATTTT. The V and J genes are TRBV29-1 and TRBJ1-3; D is perhaps TRBD1 (5 bases). CDR1 is SQVTM and CDR2 is ANQGSEA in the germline V gene. There are 14 residues in the CDR3. Between the trimmed V and J ends, which lost 6 bases and 9 bases, there was a span of 21 bases.

The sample holds one count of this clone. V usage is TRBV21-1 and J usage is TRBJ1-5; the table's D gene call, TRBD1, was not cross checked with the DNA. TRBV21-1 is a pseudogene. This CDR3 comprises 15 residues. The CDR3 region has the DNA TGTGCCAGCAGCAATCGACAGGGCCCCAATCAGCCCCAGCATTTT. Protein: CASSNRQGPNQPQHF.

This clone has just a few counts. The gene calls are TRBV5-4 and TRBJ1-5; D call uncertain. Between the trimmed V and J ends, which lost 1 base and 7 bases, there was a span of 6 bases. The V gene's germline CDR1 is SGHNT and CDR2 YYREEE (reference sequence). The CDR3 totals 12 residues. In nucleotides, the CDR3 is TGTGCCAGCAGCTTGTTAGCACAGCCCCAGCATTTT. Translating it yields CASSLLAQPQHF.

The chain employs TRBV27 and TRBJ2-1; 11 positions agree with TRBD2. Germline CDR1 is MNHEY and CDR2 is SMNVEV (reference sequence). V lost 8 bases to trimming and J lost 4 bases; unmatched junction nucleotides: 7. The CDR3 loop spans 15 amino acids. CDR3 sequence reads: CASSSGTSGYNEQFF. CDR3 bases: TGTGCCAGCTCTTCCGGGACTAGCGGTTACAATGAGCAGTTCTTC.

The V and J genes are TRBV7-6 and TRBJ2-2; D not certain. CDR1 is SGHVS, CDR2 FNYEAQ, per germline. This CDR3 is 14 amino acids long. V was shortened by 1 base and J by 3 bases, with 6 bases between the two germline ends. Here the CDR3 DNA reads TGTGCCAGCAGCTTAGGGGCAGACACCGGGGAGCTGTTTTTT. As protein: CASSLGADTGELFF.

V is TRBV19 and J is TRBJ1-5; 8 bases fit TRBD1. Germline CDR1 and CDR2: LNHDA and SQIVND (reference sequence). The V segment lost 1 base and the J segment 2 bases; nucleotides outside the gene matches: 4. The CDR3 runs to 16 residues. The CDR3 sequence is CASSIGTGRGNQPQHF. DNA of the CDR3: TGTGCCAGTAGTATAGGGACAGGGCGCGGCAATCAGCCCCAGCATTTT. Full variable domain (outside the CDR3, taken from reference TRBV19 and TRBJ1-5): DGGITQSPKYLFRKEGQNVTLSCEQNLNHDAMYWYRQDPGQGLRLIYYSQIVNDFQKGDIAEGYSVSREKKESFPLTVTSAQKNPTAFYLCASSIGTGRGNQPQHFGDGTRLSIL.

The J gene is TRBJ2-7, the V gene TRBV24-1, with 9 bases lining up with TRBD1. The CDR3 extends over 16 amino acids. Germline CDR1 and CDR2: KGHDR and SFDVKD. With 5 bases clipped from V and 7 bases from J, the junction kept 14 bases outside the gene matches. The CDR3: CATSGRRTGDVEEQYF. The CDR3 DNA reads as TGTGCCACCAGTGGCCGCCGGACAGGGGACGTCGAAGAGCAGTACTTC.

The chain is built from TRBV12-3 or TRBV12-4 and TRBJ1-1; 8 nucleotides match TRBD1. The CDR3 has 13 residues. V lost 6 bases and J lost 6; bases outside the gene matches: 6. Here the CDR3 reads CASRIDRGAEAFF. DNA for the CDR3: TGTGCCAGCAGAATCGACAGGGGCGCTGAAGCTTTCTTT.

This chain connects TRBV5-1 to TRBJ2-1, with 8 bases fitting TRBD2. CDR1 SGHRS and CDR2 YFSETQ come from the germline V gene. The CDR3 has 16 residues. Germline trimming cut 2 bases from V and 2 bases from J; bases unmatched to any gene: 6. CDR3: CASSLRAGGTYNEQFF. DNA for the CDR3: TGCGCCAGCAGCTTAAGGGCGGGAGGAACCTACAATGAGCAGTTCTTC.

The chain is built from TRBV7-3 and TRBJ2-7; 9 bases line up with TRBD1. The V segment lost 0 bases and the J segment 4 bases; nucleotides outside the gene matches: 4. The germline CDR1 and CDR2 sequences are SGHTA and FQGTGA. The CDR3 contains 15 residues. CDR3 amino acids: CASSLTGQGPYEQYF. The DNA for the CDR3 is TGTGCCAGCAGCTTAACGGGACAGGGCCCATACGAGCAGTACTTC.

This clone occurred a few times. The chain has TRBV15 and TRBJ1-2; unclear D gene. CDR3 length: 13 amino acids. Trimming shortened V by 3 bases and J by 7 bases, and 12 bases separated the two germline ends. Germline CDR1 reads LNHNV; CDR2 reads YYDKDF (reference sequence). CDR3 sequence: CATSREVRAGYTF. The CDR3 DNA reads as TGTGCCACCAGCAGGGAGGTTAGGGCTGGCTACACCTTC.

CDR3 DNA: TGTGCCACCTCTTTGCAGGGGCAATATGGCTACACCTTC. Its protein product is CATSLQGQYGYTF. The V call is TRBV5-6, the J call TRBJ1-2; tentatively, D is TRBD1 (6 bases). The CDR3 spans 13 residues. The V gene lost 9 bases and the J gene lost 5 bases, with 17 bases spanning the gap. In germline, CDR1 is SGHDT, CDR2 YYEEEE. Supplemented by reference TRBV5-6 and TRBJ1-2, the full variable domain reads DAGVTQSPTHLIKTRGQQVTLRCSPKSGHDTVSWYQQALGQGPQFIFQYYEEEERQRGNFPDRFSGHQFPNYSSELNVNALLLGDSALYLCATSLQGQYGYTFGSGTRLTVV.

The rearrangement links TRBV6-5 to TRBJ2-7; D is unresolved. Germline CDR1 MNHEY, CDR2 SVGAGI. The CDR3 totals 11 residues. The ends were cut back, 6 bases at V and 4 bases at J, with 7 bases in the middle. In DNA form, the CDR3 reads TGTGCCAGCAGATCCTCGTACGAGCAGTACTTC. Protein sequence: CASRSSYEQYF.

The chain recombines TRBV24-1 with TRBJ2-2; tentatively, D is TRBD1 (6 bases). Trimming cost V 7 bases and J 5 bases, with 25 bases left between them. This CDR3 comprises 18 residues. The germline V gene has CDR1 KGHDR and CDR2 SFDVKD. CDR3 bases: TGTGCCACCAGAGGGGTAGGTGGCAGGGGAGAGGTGACCGGGGAGCTGTTTTTT. Translating it yields CATRGVGGRGEVTGELFF.